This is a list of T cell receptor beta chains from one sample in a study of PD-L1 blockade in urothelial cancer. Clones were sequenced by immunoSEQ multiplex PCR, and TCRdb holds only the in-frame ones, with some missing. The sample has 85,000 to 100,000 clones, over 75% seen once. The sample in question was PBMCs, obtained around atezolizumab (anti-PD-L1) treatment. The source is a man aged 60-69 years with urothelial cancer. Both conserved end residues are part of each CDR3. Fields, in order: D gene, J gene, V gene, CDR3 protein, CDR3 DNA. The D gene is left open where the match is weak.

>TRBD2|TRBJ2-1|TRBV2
CATSGGKDEQFF
TGTGCCACTTCGGGGGGGAAGGATGAGCAGTTCTTC
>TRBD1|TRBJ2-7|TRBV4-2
CASSQSVKHRTGLSYEQYF
TGTGCCAGCAGCCAAAGTGTGAAACATCGGACAGGGCTTTCCTACGAGCAGTACTTC
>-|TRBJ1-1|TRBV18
CASSPRQGWDTEAFF
TGTGCCAGCTCACCGCGGCAGGGATGGGACACTGAAGCTTTCTTT
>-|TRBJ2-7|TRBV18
CASSPKNGGYEQYF
TGTGCCAGCTCACCAAAAAACGGCGGTTACGAGCAGTACTTC
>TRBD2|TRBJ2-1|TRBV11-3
CASSLPPFGGGPVEQFF
TGTGCCAGCAGCTTACCCCCTTTCGGGGGAGGGCCTGTTGAGCAGTTCTTC
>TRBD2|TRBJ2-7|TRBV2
CASRAGLAAYEQYF
TGTGCCAGCAGGGCCGGGCTAGCGGCCTACGAGCAGTACTTC
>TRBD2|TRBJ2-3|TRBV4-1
CASSHGLAGGSDTQYF
TGCGCCAGCAGCCACGGACTAGCGGGAGGGTCAGATACGCAGTATTTT
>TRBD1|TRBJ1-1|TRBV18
CASSSGQDTEAFF
TGTGCCAGCTCATCTGGACAGGACACTGAAGCTTTCTTT
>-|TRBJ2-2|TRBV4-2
CASSQELGSGRTGELFF
TGTGCCAGCAGCCAAGAACTTGGCTCAGGGAGGACCGGGGAGCTGTTTTTT
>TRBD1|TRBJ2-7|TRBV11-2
CASSLAPHGPGTGDYEQYF
TGTGCCAGCAGCTTAGCCCCTCACGGTCCCGGGACAGGCGACTACGAGCAGTACTTC
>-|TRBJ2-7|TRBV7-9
CASSSRHNYEQYF
TGTGCCAGCAGCTCGCGACACAACTACGAGCAGTACTTC
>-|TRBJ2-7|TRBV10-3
CAISGGNEQYF
TGTGCCATCAGTGGAGGAAACGAGCAGTACTTC
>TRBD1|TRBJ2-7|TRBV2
CASGRDRTYEQYF
TGTGCCAGCGGCCGGGACAGGACGTACGAGCAGTACTTC
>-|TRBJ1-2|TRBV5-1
CASSFSTEIYGYTF
TGCGCCAGCAGCTTCTCGACTGAGATCTATGGCTACACCTTC
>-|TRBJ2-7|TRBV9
CASSEGGGTEQYF
TGTGCCAGCAGCGAGGGGGGGGGTACCGAGCAGTACTTC
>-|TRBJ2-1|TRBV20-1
CSAQNPDEQFF
TGCAGTGCCCAAAACCCAGATGAGCAGTTCTTC
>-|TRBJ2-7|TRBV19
CASSLGVFYEQYF
TGTGCCAGTAGCTTAGGGGTGTTCTACGAGCAGTACTTC
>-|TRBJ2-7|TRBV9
CASSVGAAGSSEQYF
TGTGCCAGCAGCGTAGGGGCAGCAGGAAGTAGCGAGCAGTACTTC
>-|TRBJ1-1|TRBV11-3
CASSRGAWEAFF
TGTGCCAGCAGCCGGGGGGCCTGGGAAGCTTTCTTT
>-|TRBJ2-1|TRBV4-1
CASSQLLGLSSYNEQFF
TGCGCCAGCAGCCAACTACTCGGACTGAGCTCCTACAATGAGCAGTTCTTC
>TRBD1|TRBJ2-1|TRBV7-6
CASSPMTGDLHEQFF
TGTGCCAGCAGCCCAATGACAGGGGACCTCCATGAGCAGTTCTTC